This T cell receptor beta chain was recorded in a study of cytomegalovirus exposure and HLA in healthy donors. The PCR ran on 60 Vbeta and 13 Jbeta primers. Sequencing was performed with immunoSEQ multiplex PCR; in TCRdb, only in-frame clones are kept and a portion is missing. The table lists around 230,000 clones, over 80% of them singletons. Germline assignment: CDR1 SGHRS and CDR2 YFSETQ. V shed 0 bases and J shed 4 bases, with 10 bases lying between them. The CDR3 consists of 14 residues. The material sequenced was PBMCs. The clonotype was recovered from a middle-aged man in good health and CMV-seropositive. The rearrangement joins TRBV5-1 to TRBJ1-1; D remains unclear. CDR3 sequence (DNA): TGCGCCAGCAGCTTGGAAGTCGGGATCACTGAAGCTTTCTTT. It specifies CASSLEVGITEAFF.